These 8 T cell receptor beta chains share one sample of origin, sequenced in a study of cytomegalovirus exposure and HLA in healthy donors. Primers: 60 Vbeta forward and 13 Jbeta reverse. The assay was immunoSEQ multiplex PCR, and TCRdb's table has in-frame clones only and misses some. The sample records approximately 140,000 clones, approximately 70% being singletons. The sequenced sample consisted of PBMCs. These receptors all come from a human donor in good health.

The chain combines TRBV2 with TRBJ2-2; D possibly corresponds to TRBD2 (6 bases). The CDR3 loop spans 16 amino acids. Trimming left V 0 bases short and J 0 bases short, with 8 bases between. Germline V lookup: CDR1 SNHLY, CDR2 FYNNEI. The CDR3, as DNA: TGTGCCAGCAGTGAAGCGTGGGGGGCGAACACCGGGGAGCTGTTTTTT. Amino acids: CASSEAWGANTGELFF.

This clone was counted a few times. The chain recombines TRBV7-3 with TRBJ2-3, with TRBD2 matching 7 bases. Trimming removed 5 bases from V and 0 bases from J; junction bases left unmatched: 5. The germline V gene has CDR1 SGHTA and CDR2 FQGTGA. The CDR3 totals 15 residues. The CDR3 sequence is CASSNSGPSTDTQYF. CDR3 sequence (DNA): TGTGCCAGCAGCAATAGCGGGCCCAGCACAGATACGCAGTATTTT.

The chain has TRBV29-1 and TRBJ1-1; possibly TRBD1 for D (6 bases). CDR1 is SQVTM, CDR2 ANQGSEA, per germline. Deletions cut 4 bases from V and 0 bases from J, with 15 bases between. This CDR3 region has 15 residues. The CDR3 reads CSVAPRQAMNTEAFF. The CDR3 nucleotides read TGCAGCGTTGCCCCCAGACAGGCGATGAACACTGAAGCTTTCTTT.

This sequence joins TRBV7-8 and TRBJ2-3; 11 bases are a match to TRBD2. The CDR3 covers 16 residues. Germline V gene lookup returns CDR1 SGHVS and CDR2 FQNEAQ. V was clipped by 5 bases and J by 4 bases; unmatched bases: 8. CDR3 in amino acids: CASSKLAGDAADTQYF. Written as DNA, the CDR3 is TGTGCCAGCAGCAAACTAGCGGGAGACGCGGCAGATACGCAGTATTTT.

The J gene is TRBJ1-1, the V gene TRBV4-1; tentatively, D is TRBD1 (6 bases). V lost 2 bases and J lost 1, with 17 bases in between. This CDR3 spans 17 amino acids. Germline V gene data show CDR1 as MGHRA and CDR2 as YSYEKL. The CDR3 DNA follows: TGCGCCAGCAGCCAATATACAGGGACCGCTTCGAACACTGAAGCTTTCTTT. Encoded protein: CASSQYTGTASNTEAFF.

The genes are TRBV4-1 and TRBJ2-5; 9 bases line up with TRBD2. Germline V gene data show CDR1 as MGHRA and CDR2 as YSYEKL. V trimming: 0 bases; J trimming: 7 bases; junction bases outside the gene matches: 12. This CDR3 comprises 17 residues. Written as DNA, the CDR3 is TGCGCCAGCAGCCAAGATCTCGCTAGCGGGGTGGGTCGGACCCAGTACTTC. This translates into CASSQDLASGVGRTQYF.

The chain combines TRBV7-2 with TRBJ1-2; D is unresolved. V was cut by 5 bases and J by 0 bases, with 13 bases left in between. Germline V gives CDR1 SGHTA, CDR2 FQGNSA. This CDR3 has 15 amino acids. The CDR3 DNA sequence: TGTGCCAGCAGCCTCCGCCCTAGCACTAACTATGGCTACACCTTC. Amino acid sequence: CASSLRPSTNYGYTF.

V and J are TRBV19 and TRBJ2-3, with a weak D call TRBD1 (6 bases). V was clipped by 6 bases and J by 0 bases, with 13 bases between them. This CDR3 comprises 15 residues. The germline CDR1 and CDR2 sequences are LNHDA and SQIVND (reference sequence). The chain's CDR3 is CASRTGTSSTDTQYF. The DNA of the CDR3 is TGTGCCAGTAGGACCGGGACATCTAGCACAGATACGCAGTATTTT.